The next 20 T cell receptor beta chains were all read from a single sample in a study of post-analysis software for immune sequencing data (dated by TCRdb to about 2015). No antigen has been assigned to these receptors. What the study reported, not specific to this receptor: Significantly higher frequencies in patients than in controls were found for about five TRBV segments, including TRBV5-6, TRBV5-1 and TRBV20-1.

Library preparation was by PCR. The instrument was an Illumina HiSeq 2500. To reduce PCR and sequencing biases, unique molecular identifiers were built into the TCR beta cDNA libraries. TCRdb trimmed public reads at Q25 via fastp, called clones via MiXCR and kept in-frame beta chains. Entries are consolidated by CDR3 protein sequence, retaining the most common genes and DNA. The sample profile shows some 190,000 distinct CDR3 sequences; approximately 28% of them were found once. Of the sample, roughly 3.4% falls within the top ten clones. Sequenced material: blood. The receptors originated from a girl younger than 18 with multiple sclerosis.

The rearrangement uses TRBV5-1 and TRBJ2-7; no clear D gene. Trimming stripped 2 bases from V and 3 bases from J, with 12 bases between. The CDR3 has 14 amino acids. The germline CDR1 and CDR2 sequences are SGHRS and YFSETQ. DNA for the CDR3: TGCGCCAGCAGCTTTGAGGACGGGTACTACGAGCAGTACTTC. It translates to CASSFEDGYYEQYF. Using reference TRBV5-1 and TRBJ2-7 for the parts outside the CDR3, the full variable domain is KAGVTQTPRYLIKTRGQQVTLSCSPISGHRSVSWYQQTPGQGLQFLFEYFSETQRNKGNFPGRFSGRQFSNSRSEMNVSTLELGDSALYLCASSFEDGYYEQYFGPGTRLTVT.

This clonotype was counted a few times. The CDR3 is CARALVGIGEQYF. Here the CDR3 DNA reads TGTGCCAGAGCCTTGGTCGGGATTGGTGAGCAGTACTTC. The rearrangement uses TRBV7-2 and TRBJ2-5, with a tentative D call TRBD2 (5 bases). This CDR3 is 13 amino acids long. Germline-derived CDR1 and CDR2 are SGHTA and FQGNSA. Trimming cost V 9 bases and J 11 bases, with 22 bases left between them.

This clonotype was counted ten times or more. The CDR3 DNA follows: TGTGCCAGCAGCTCCCCGGGGGGGAATGAGCAGTTCTTC. It yields the protein CASSSPGGNEQFF. The chain recombines TRBV9 with TRBJ2-1, with 8 bases that match TRBD2. Unmatched junction bases numbered 4, after V lost 4 bases and J lost 7 bases. The CDR3 loop spans 13 amino acids. Looked up from germline, CDR1 is SGDLS and CDR2 is YYNGEE.

This clonotype was seen more than once but under ten times. The chain has TRBV5-1 and TRBJ1-6, with no clear D. V lost 4 bases, J lost 5 bases, and 7 bases lay in between. CDR3 length equals 13 residues. Germline lookup yields CDR1 SGHRS and CDR2 YFSETQ. CDR3 protein: CASSPIDNSPLHF. Written as DNA, the CDR3 is TGCGCCAGCAGCCCCATAGATAATTCACCCCTCCACTTT.

This sequence joins TRBV29-1 and TRBJ2-7; D is possibly TRBD1 (6 bases). Trimming shortened V by 6 bases and J by 6 bases, and 15 bases separated the two germline ends. CDR1 is SQVTM, CDR2 ANQGSEA, per germline. CDR3 size: 12 residues. CDR3 DNA: TGCAGCGTAGGACAGTTGGGGCTCGAGCAGTACTTC. It specifies CSVGQLGLEQYF.

Many counts were recorded for this clonotype. This chain connects TRBV29-1 to TRBJ2-1, with a possible D match to TRBD1 (6 bases). Germline CDR1 SQVTM, CDR2 ANQGSEA. The ends were cut back, 6 bases at V and 6 bases at J, with 9 bases in the middle. The length of the CDR3 is 11 residues. The CDR3 sequence: CSVEGVNEQFF. CDR3 coding DNA: TGCAGCGTCGAGGGGGTCAATGAGCAGTTCTTC.

This clonotype was seen repeatedly, ten times or more. The gene calls are TRBV4-1 and TRBJ2-1, with TRBD2 as a possible D gene (6 bases). This CDR3 comprises 15 residues. V lost 0 bases to trimming and J lost 4 bases, with 10 bases between them. The germline V gene encodes CDR1 MGHRA and CDR2 YSYEKL. CDR3 sequence (DNA): TGCGCCAGCAGCCAAGATGTCGGGACTTACAATGAGCAGTTCTTC. Amino acid sequence: CASSQDVGTYNEQFF.

With regard to this clonotype: This sequence may be a read error, since a much larger clone differs from it by one base. The rearrangement links TRBV18 to TRBJ2-1; D is unresolved. Trimming took 5 bases from V and 13 from J, leaving 12 bases between them. CDR3 size: 11 residues. Germline assignment: CDR1 KGHSH and CDR2 LQKENI. Here the CDR3 reads CASSREETQFF. CDR3 in DNA: TGTGCCAGCTCAAGGGAAGAGACCCAGTTCTTC.

A word on this clonotype: A much bigger clone sits one base away, suggesting this may be a read error. The chain has TRBV6-1 and TRBJ2-3, with 7 nucleotides matching TRBD2. Germline V gene lookup returns CDR1 MNHNS and CDR2 SASEGT. CDR3 size: 15 residues. The DNA for the CDR3 is TGTACCAGCAAATGGATAGCGGGTAGCACAGATACGCAGTATTTT. As protein: CTSKWIAGSTDTQYF.

This clonotype was counted only a few times. The J gene is TRBJ2-1, the V gene TRBV5-1; D ambiguous. The V gene lost 0 bases and the J gene lost 0 bases, with 7 bases spanning the gap. CDR3 length: 15 amino acids. Germline lookup yields CDR1 SGHRS and CDR2 YFSETQ. The CDR3 loop reads CASSLEKSSYNEQFF. The CDR3 bases are TGCGCCAGCAGCTTGGAAAAGAGCTCCTACAATGAGCAGTTCTTC.

This clonotype was counted a few times. The gene calls are TRBV5-1 and TRBJ2-7, with D maybe TRBD2 (6 bases). The CDR3 length is 15 residues. Germline V CDR1 and CDR2: SGHRS, YFSETQ. The V gene lost 0 bases and the J gene lost 2 bases, with 12 bases spanning the gap. For the CDR3, the DNA is TGCGCCAGCAGCTTGGCCGGGGGAACCCCCTACGAGCAGTACTTC. Its protein is CASSLAGGTPYEQYF.

The J gene is TRBJ2-7, the V gene TRBV28; 9 nucleotides agree with TRBD1. The germline V gene has CDR1 MDHEN and CDR2 SYDVKM. J was trimmed by 5 bases and V by 2 bases; bases with no gene match: 7. This CDR3 region has 15 residues. CDR3 sequence reads: CASSLAGTGHHEQYF. CDR3 DNA sequence: TGTGCCAGCAGTTTAGCGGGGACAGGGCACCACGAGCAGTACTTC.

This clonotype was observed a handful of times. The chain links TRBV28 to TRBJ2-7; TRBD1 is a possible D gene (6 bases). Germline V gene lookup returns CDR1 MDHEN and CDR2 SYDVKM. This CDR3 is 12 amino acids long. V shed 6 bases and J shed 6 bases, with 12 bases lying between them. Here the CDR3 reads CASRLQGSEQYF. For the CDR3, the DNA is TGTGCCAGCAGGTTACAGGGTAGCGAGCAGTACTTC. The variable domain in full, with the rest retrieved from reference TRBV28 and TRBJ2-7, is DVKVTQSSRYLVKRTGEKVFLECVQDMDHENMFWYRQDPGLGLRLIYFSYDVKMKEKGDIPEGYSVSREKKERFSLILESASTNQTSMYLCASRLQGSEQYFGPGTRLTVT.

Turning to this clonotype: A much larger clonotype is one base distant, so this may be a read error. The chain uses TRBV5-1 and TRBJ2-6; unclear D gene. Per the germline V gene, CDR1 is SGHRS and CDR2 is YFSETQ. The CDR3 length is 15 residues. The V and J ends lost 6 bases and 2 bases respectively, with 12 bases between them. The CDR3 DNA reads TGCGCCAGCACGCAACGACGGACTGGGGCCAACGTCCTGACTTTC. As protein: CASTQRRTGANVLTF.

This clonotype was counted many times. The rearrangement uses TRBV20-1 and TRBJ2-7; possibly TRBD2 for D (5 bases). Germline values: CDR1 DFQATT, CDR2 SNEGSKA (reference sequence). The CDR3 contains 12 residues. Deletions cut 8 bases from V and 4 bases from J, with 15 bases between. CDR3 bases: TGCAGTCTCGACGGAGGACGGTACGAGCAGTACTTC. It specifies CSLDGGRYEQYF.

Ten or more counts support this clonotype. J is TRBJ2-5 and V is TRBV20-1; 9 nucleotides line up with TRBD1. This CDR3 has 13 amino acids. J lost 2 bases, V lost 5 bases, and 3 bases had no gene match. CDR1 and CDR2 (germline): DFQATT, SNEGSKA (reference sequence). CDR3 residues: CSAQDRGQETQYF. In DNA, the CDR3 is TGCAGTGCTCAGGACAGGGGACAAGAGACCCAGTACTTC.

On this clonotype: A much larger clone lies one base from this, so it may be a read error. The chain recombines TRBV18 with TRBJ2-5, with D tentatively TRBD2 (5 bases). In germline, CDR1 is KGHSH, CDR2 LQKENI. This CDR3 is built from 13 residues. The CDR3 DNA follows: TGTGCCTGCTCACCCCTAGCATCAGAGACCCAGTACTTC. Its protein is CACSPLASETQYF.

A few counts support this clonotype. The CDR3 loop is CASSFRVVTTEAFF. As DNA, the CDR3 is TGCGCCAGCAGCTTCAGGGTAGTTACTACTGAAGCTTTCTTT. The gene calls are TRBV5-1 and TRBJ1-1, with D tentatively TRBD1 (5 bases). Germline loops: CDR1 SGHRS, CDR2 YFSETQ. V was cut by 2 bases and J by 5 bases, with 13 bases left in between. CDR3 length: 14 residues.

The CDR3 reads CASSPTSAGELFF. The CDR3 DNA is TGCGCCAGCAGCCCGACTAGCGCCGGGGAGCTGTTTTTT. The chain couples TRBV4-1 to TRBJ2-2, with 8 bases that match TRBD2. The germline V gene encodes CDR1 MGHRA and CDR2 YSYEKL. V dropped 4 bases and J dropped 6; count of bases not matched to a gene: 1. The CDR3 runs to 13 residues.

As to this clonotype: Relative to the germline gene, one junction end is altered; a read error may explain this. This sequence joins TRBV9 and TRBJ1-6, with TRBD1 matching over 8 bases. This CDR3 region has 16 residues. In germline, CDR1 is SGDLS, CDR2 YYNGEE. The CDR3 is CAGSPSGGFYNSPLHF. The CDR3 region has the DNA TGTGCCGGCAGCCCCTCAGGGGGCTTCTATAATTCACCCCTCCACTTT. The full variable domain, completed using reference TRBV9 and TRBJ1-6, is DSGVTQTPKHLITATGQRVTLRCSPRSGDLSVYWYQQSLDQGLQFLIQYYNGEERAKGNILERFSAQQFPDLHSELNLSSLELGDSALYFCAGSPSGGFYNSPLHFGNGTRLTVT.